These 23 T cell receptor beta chains were sequenced from one sample in a study of post-analysis software for immune sequencing data. Overall study results and limits: A few TRBV segments (TRBV5-6, TRBV5-1 and TRBV20-1 among them) occurred more frequently in patients than in controls.

Incorporated into the TCR beta cDNA libraries were unique molecular identifiers, which served to reduce PCR and sequencing biases. TCRdb analysed the PCR reads with MiXCR anew, one entry per CDR3 protein. The table shows hundreds of thousands of distinct CDR3 sequences, with 40% to 55% occurring only once. Antigens for these TCRs are unknown. The sample comprised blood. The receptors come from a girl between 10 and 17 years old with multiple sclerosis.

The V gene is TRBV12-3 or TRBV12-4, the J gene TRBJ2-7; 11 bases line up with TRBD1. The DNA end is more similar to TRBJ2-5, so the J call may be wrong. The CDR3 loop spans 15 amino acids. This CDR3 is CASSLDRGRGETQYF. The CDR3 DNA reads TGTGCCAGCAGTCTGGACAGGGGGCGAGGAGAGACCCAGTACTTC.

A few counts support this clonotype. The chain couples TRBV29-1 to TRBJ2-6, with 11 bases that match TRBD1. V shed 0 bases and J 4 bases; nucleotides not matched to a gene: 23. This CDR3 spans 23 amino acids. Germline-derived CDR1 and CDR2 are SQVTM and ANQGSEA. The CDR3 coding sequence is TGCAGCGTTGAAGATTCCCCTGTAGGGGACAGGGGGACCTCCGGCAGGGGGGCCAACGTCCTGACTTTC. Translation: CSVEDSPVGDRGTSGRGANVLTF.

The genes are TRBV28 and TRBJ2-3, with D possibly called TRBD1 or TRBD2 (5 bases each). Trimming stripped 2 bases from V and 3 bases from J, with 15 bases between. CDR3 size: 16 residues. Germline V CDR1 and CDR2: MDHEN, SYDVKM. DNA for the CDR3: TGTGCCAGCAGTTTAGGGACCTCTGGAGCGACAGATACGCAGTATTTT. Protein product: CASSLGTSGATDTQYF.

This clonotype came up a few times. This chain's CDR3 is CSVERGGRNNEQFF. In DNA, the CDR3 is TGCAGCGTTGAGCGGGGCGGGAGGAACAATGAGCAGTTCTTC. This sequence joins TRBV29-1 and TRBJ2-1; 8 positions match TRBD2. This CDR3 is built from 14 residues. Trimming at V came to 3 bases and at J to 5 bases, leaving 6 bases not matched to a gene. The germline V gene encodes CDR1 SQVTM and CDR2 ANQGSEA.

This clonotype was recorded a few times. The chain couples TRBV7-2 to TRBJ2-7; D gene unclear. The germline V gene encodes CDR1 SGHTA and CDR2 FQGNSA. The CDR3 is 13 amino acids. Trimming pared 2 bases from V and 3 bases from J, leaving 8 bases between. CDR3 sequence (DNA): TGTGCCAGCAGCTTAAATTTGATCTACGAGCAGTACTTC. This encodes CASSLNLIYEQYF.

This clonotype has just a few counts. The chain carries TRBV20-1 and TRBJ2-5; TRBD2 agrees at 7 bases. The DNA end is a closer match to TRBJ2-7, so the J assignment may be wrong. Germline-derived CDR1 and CDR2 are DFQATT and SNEGSKA (reference sequence). This CDR3 is built from 15 residues. This CDR3 reads CSAPRLAEKIHEQYF. The CDR3 DNA sequence: TGCAGTGCCCCGAGGCTAGCGGAAAAAATCCACGAGCAGTACTTC.

The chain links TRBV28 to TRBJ2-7, with 7 bases fitting TRBD1. The J call could be wrong; TRBJ2-5 is a better fit for the DNA end. The V gene's germline CDR1 is MDHEN and CDR2 SYDVKM. CDR3 size: 13 residues. DNA of the CDR3: TGTGCCAGCAGTCACAGGGGCCGGGAGACCCAGTACTTC. This translates into CASSHRGRETQYF.

J is TRBJ2-5 and V is TRBV4-1; weak D call: TRBD2 (5 bases). The ends were cut back, 4 bases at V and 0 bases at J, with 24 bases in the middle. The CDR3 consists of 19 residues. Germline V gene sequence: CDR1 MGHRA, CDR2 YSYEKL. The CDR3 nucleotides read TGCGCCAGCAGCCCATCGAGAGTGAGAGGGAACCCGTACCAAGAGACCCAGTACTTC. Residues: CASSPSRVRGNPYQETQYF.

This clonotype is a singleton in its sample. This chain uses TRBV2 with TRBJ2-7; 10 bases fit TRBD1. J gave up 4 bases and V 5 bases, and 8 bases lay outside the gene matches. Germline assignment: CDR1 SNHLY and CDR2 FYNNEI. CDR3 length equals 15 residues. The CDR3 DNA reads as TGTGCCAGCAGTCGCGGGACAGGGGACGTTTACGAGCAGTACTTC. Protein sequence: CASSRGTGDVYEQYF.

This clonotype was counted at least ten times. The chain is built from TRBV29-1 and TRBJ2-4, with D possibly being TRBD2 (6 bases). This CDR3 has 12 residues. The V and J ends lost 7 bases and 8 bases respectively, with 15 bases between them. Germline CDR1 is SQVTM and CDR2 is ANQGSEA. The CDR3 region is CSAMAGSDIQYF. The DNA for the CDR3 is TGCAGCGCCATGGCGGGATCGGACATTCAGTACTTC.

The table lists this clonotype with a few counts. The V call is TRBV18, the J call TRBJ2-7; the match to TRBD2 covers 8 bases. The germline gives CDR1 KGHSH, CDR2 LQKENI. The CDR3 has 14 amino acids. J was trimmed by 3 bases and V by 5 bases; bases with no gene match: 6. Here the CDR3 DNA reads TGTGCCAGCTCATCCGGGACTAGTTACTACGAGCAGTACTTC. Residues: CASSSGTSYYEQYF.

The V call is TRBV7-2, the J call TRBJ2-1; D is ambiguous. The J call may be faulty, since TRBJ2-7 better matches the DNA end. Looked up from germline, CDR1 is SGHTA and CDR2 is FQGNSA. The CDR3 contains 15 residues. In DNA form, the CDR3 reads TGTGCCAGCAGCGAGAGTGGAAGCTCCTACAATGAGCAGTACTTC. Amino acid sequence: CASSESGSSYNEQYF.

This rearrangement joins TRBV4-1 to TRBJ2-1, with 7 bases lining up with TRBD2. Germline loops: CDR1 MGHRA, CDR2 YSYEKL. There are 14 residues in the CDR3. V was clipped by 8 bases and J by 9 bases; unmatched bases: 13. The chain's CDR3 is CASGSLRGVAEQFF. In DNA, the CDR3 is TGCGCCAGCGGCTCCCTACGGGGGGTCGCTGAGCAGTTCTTC.

The J gene is TRBJ1-2, the V gene TRBV29-1; D call uncertain. The ends were cut back, 7 bases at V and 4 bases at J, with 13 bases in the middle. The CDR3 totals 12 residues. Germline loops: CDR1 SQVTM, CDR2 ANQGSEA. CDR3 sequence (DNA): TGCAGCGCCGGAGGACGGTCCTATGGCTACACCTTC. This encodes CSAGGRSYGYTF.

The CDR3 DNA sequence: TGTGCCAGCAGCGCCGGGACTAGCGGGATGTATGAGCAGTTCTTC. Protein: CASSAGTSGMYEQFF. The V gene is TRBV9, the J gene TRBJ2-1; 13 bases agree with TRBD2. The CDR3 length is 15 residues. CDR1 is SGDLS, CDR2 YYNGEE, per germline. V shed 3 bases, J shed 8 bases, and the junction held 5 bases outside the gene matches.

The chain uses TRBV5-1 and TRBJ2-3; D call uncertain. The CDR3 extends over 15 amino acids. The V gene lost 2 bases and the J gene lost 0 bases, with 10 bases spanning the gap. Germline V gene lookup returns CDR1 SGHRS and CDR2 YFSETQ. CDR3 sequence: CASSLGYPSTDTQYF. CDR3 bases: TGCGCCAGCAGCTTAGGCTACCCTAGCACAGATACGCAGTATTTT.

There are a few counts of this clonotype. The CDR3 loop reads CASDRGRAENEQFF. CDR3 sequence (DNA): TGTGCCAGCGACCGCGGGAGGGCCGAAAATGAGCAGTTCTTC. The rearrangement uses TRBV9 and TRBJ2-1, with 9 nucleotides matching TRBD2. Germline CDR1 is SGDLS and CDR2 is YYNGEE. The ends lost 7 bases at V and 7 bases at J; junction bases unmatched: 9. The length of the CDR3 is 14 residues.

The chain has TRBV7-8 and TRBJ2-5, with TRBD1 identical over 8 bases. The end of the DNA is better explained by TRBJ2-7, so the J call may be wrong. The CDR3 loop spans 14 amino acids. Germline V gene data show CDR1 as SGHVS and CDR2 as FQNEAQ. The CDR3 region is CASSLQGARDEQYF. The CDR3 nucleotides read TGTGCCAGCAGCTTACAGGGGGCGCGGGACGAGCAGTACTTC.

This clonotype appeared a single time. V is TRBV6-2 or TRBV6-3 and J is TRBJ2-7, with D possibly being TRBD1 (5 bases). Trimming shortened V by 5 bases and J by 4 bases, and 18 bases separated the two germline ends. The length of the CDR3 is 15 residues. Germline CDR1 reads MNHEY; CDR2 reads SVGEGT. The CDR3 spells CASSPRMGRVYEQYF. CDR3 DNA: TGTGCCAGCAGTCCTCGTATGGGCAGGGTGTACGAGCAGTACTTC.

This clonotype has only one observation. One end of the junction varies from germline; a read error may be responsible. This chain connects TRBV4-1 to TRBJ2-5, with a tentative D call TRBD1 (6 bases). The J call is uncertain, as TRBJ2-7 better fits the DNA end. Per germline, CDR1 MGHRA and CDR2 YSYEKL. The CDR3 is 13 residues long. The CDR3 region is CACSPTGTYEQYF. The CDR3 coding sequence is TGCGCCTGCAGCCCCACAGGGACCTACGAGCAGTACTTC.

The gene calls are TRBV11-1 and TRBJ2-1; 8 bases line up with TRBD2. This CDR3 spans 16 amino acids. Germline trimming cut 5 bases from V and 4 bases from J; bases unmatched to any gene: 10. CDR1 SGHAT and CDR2 FQDESV come from the germline V gene (reference sequence). In DNA form, the CDR3 reads TGTGCCAGCAGCGTCCTTGTCCCGGGAGGGTACAATGAGCAGTTCTTC. The encoded protein is CASSVLVPGGYNEQFF.

This clonotype was picked up a small number of times. The chain is built from TRBV6-6 and TRBJ2-1; D is tentatively TRBD1 or TRBD2 (6 bases each). Trimming removed 8 bases from V and 2 bases from J, with 13 bases in between. This CDR3 is built from 14 residues. Germline CDR1 is MNHNY and CDR2 is SVGAGI (reference sequence). DNA for the CDR3: TGTGCCAGCCGGGGGCGCCGTACCTACAATGAGCAGTTCTTC. Its protein is CASRGRRTYNEQFF.

The chain joins TRBV7-2 to TRBJ2-7, with 13 bases that match TRBD2. Germline V gene data show CDR1 as SGHTA and CDR2 as FQGNSA. V lost 5 bases, J lost 3 bases, and 13 bases stayed unmatched. The CDR3 contains 18 residues. The CDR3 spells CASSNRLTRTSGSYEQYF. Written as DNA, the CDR3 is TGTGCCAGCAGCAACCGCCTAACTCGGACTAGCGGGAGCTACGAGCAGTACTTC.